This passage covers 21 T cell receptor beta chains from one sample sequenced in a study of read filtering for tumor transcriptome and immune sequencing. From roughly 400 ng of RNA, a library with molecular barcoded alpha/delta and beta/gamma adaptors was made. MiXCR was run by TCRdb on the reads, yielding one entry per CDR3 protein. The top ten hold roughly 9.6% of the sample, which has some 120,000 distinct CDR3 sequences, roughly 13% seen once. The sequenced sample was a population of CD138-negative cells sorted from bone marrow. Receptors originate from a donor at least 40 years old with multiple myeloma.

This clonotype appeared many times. Here the CDR3 reads CASSQVEGEGYEQYF. The CDR3 region has the DNA TGCGCCAGCAGCCAAGTCGAGGGGGAAGGTTACGAGCAGTACTTC. The V and J genes are TRBV4-1 and TRBJ2-7, with D possibly being TRBD1 (6 bases). CDR1 is MGHRA and CDR2 is YSYEKL in the germline V gene. With 1 base removed from V and 4 bases from J, the gap between germline ends came to 14 bases. The CDR3 runs to 15 residues.

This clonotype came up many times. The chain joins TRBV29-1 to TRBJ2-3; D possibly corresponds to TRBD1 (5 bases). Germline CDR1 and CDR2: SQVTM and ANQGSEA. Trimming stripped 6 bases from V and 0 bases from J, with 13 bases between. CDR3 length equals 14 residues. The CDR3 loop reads CSVAKSGSTDTQYF. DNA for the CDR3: TGCAGCGTCGCAAAATCAGGGAGCACAGATACGCAGTATTTT.

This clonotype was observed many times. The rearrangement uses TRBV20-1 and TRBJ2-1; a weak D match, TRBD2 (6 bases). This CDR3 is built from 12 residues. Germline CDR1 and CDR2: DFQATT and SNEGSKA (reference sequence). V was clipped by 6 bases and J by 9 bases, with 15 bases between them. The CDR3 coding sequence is TGCAGTGCGACCCCTAGCGTAGGTGAGCAGTTCTTC. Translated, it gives CSATPSVGEQFF.

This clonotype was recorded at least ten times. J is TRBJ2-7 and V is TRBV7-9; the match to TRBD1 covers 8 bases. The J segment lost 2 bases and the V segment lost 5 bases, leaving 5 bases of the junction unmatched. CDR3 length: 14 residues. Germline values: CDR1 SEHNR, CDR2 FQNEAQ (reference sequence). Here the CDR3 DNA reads TGTGCCAGCAGCCCACGGACAGGGCCCTACGAGCAGTACTTC. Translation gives CASSPRTGPYEQYF.

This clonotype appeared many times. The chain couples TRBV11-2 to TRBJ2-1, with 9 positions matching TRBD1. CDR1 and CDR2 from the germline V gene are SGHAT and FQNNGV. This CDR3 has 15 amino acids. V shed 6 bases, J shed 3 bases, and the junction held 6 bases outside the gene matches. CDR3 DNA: TGTGCCAGCAGGATAACAGGGGGCTTCTACAATGAGCAGTTCTTC. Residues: CASRITGGFYNEQFF. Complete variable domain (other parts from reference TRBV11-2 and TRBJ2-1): EAGVAQSPRYKIIEKRQSVAFWCNPISGHATLYWYQQILGQGPKLLIQFQNNGVVDDSQLPKDRFSAERLKGVDSTLKIQPAKLEDSAVYLCASRITGGFYNEQFFGPGTRLTVL.

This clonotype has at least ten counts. CDR3 in DNA: TGTGCCAGCAGTCTCCGGGACAGGGGCATGAACACTGAAGCTTTCTTT. Protein product: CASSLRDRGMNTEAFF. The chain recombines TRBV6-1 with TRBJ1-1; 10 nucleotides line up with TRBD1. Looked up from germline, CDR1 is MNHNS and CDR2 is SASEGT. The CDR3 is 16 amino acids. With V trimmed by 5 bases and J by 0 bases, 6 bases remained unmatched.

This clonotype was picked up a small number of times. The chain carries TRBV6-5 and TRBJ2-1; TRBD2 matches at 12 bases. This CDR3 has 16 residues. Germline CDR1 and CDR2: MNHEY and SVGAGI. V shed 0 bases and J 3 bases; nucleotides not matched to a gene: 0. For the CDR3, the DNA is TGTGCCAGCAGTTACTCGGGACTAGCGGGCTACAATGAGCAGTTCTTC. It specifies CASSYSGLAGYNEQFF.

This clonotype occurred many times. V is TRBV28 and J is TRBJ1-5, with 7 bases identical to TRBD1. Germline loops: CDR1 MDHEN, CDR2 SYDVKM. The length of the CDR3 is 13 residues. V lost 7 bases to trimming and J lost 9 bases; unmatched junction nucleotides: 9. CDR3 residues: CASIKGADRPQHF. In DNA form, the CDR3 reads TGTGCCAGCATTAAGGGGGCAGATCGGCCCCAGCATTTT.

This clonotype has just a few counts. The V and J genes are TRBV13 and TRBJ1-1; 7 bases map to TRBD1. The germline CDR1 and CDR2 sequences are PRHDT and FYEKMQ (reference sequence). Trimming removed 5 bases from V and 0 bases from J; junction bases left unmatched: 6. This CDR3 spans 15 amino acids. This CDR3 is CASSPGQDMNTEAFF. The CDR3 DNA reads TGTGCCAGCAGCCCCGGACAGGACATGAACACTGAAGCTTTCTTT. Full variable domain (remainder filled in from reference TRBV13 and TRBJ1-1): AAGVIQSPRHLIKEKRETATLKCYPIPRHDTVYWYQQGPGQDPQFLISFYEKMQSDKGSIPDRFSAQQFSDYHSELNMSSLELGDSALYFCASSPGQDMNTEAFFGQGTRLTVV.

This chain's CDR3 is CASSSIRDRSRLSYDEQYF. The CDR3 nucleotides are TGTGCCAGCAGTTCCATCCGGGACAGGAGTAGGCTCTCCTACGACGAGCAGTACTTC. The J gene is TRBJ2-7, the V gene TRBV28; 8 nucleotides align to TRBD1. Unmatched junction bases numbered 22, after V lost 4 bases and J lost 5 bases. In germline, CDR1 is MDHEN, CDR2 SYDVKM. The CDR3 has 19 amino acids. The full variable domain, its missing parts supplied by reference TRBV28 and TRBJ2-7, is DVKVTQSSRYLVKRTGEKVFLECVQDMDHENMFWYRQDPGLGLRLIYFSYDVKMKEKGDIPEGYSVSREKKERFSLILESASTNQTSMYLCASSSIRDRSRLSYDEQYFGPGTRLTVT.

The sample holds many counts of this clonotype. The CDR3 protein is CASSLETSYNSPLHF. Here the CDR3 DNA reads TGTGCCAGCAGCTTAGAGACCTCCTATAATTCACCCCTCCACTTT. V gene TRBV7-2 combines with J gene TRBJ1-6; D remains ambiguous. Germline V gene sequence: CDR1 SGHTA, CDR2 FQGNSA. Trimming pared 1 base from V and 0 bases from J, leaving 4 bases between. The CDR3 is 15 residues long.

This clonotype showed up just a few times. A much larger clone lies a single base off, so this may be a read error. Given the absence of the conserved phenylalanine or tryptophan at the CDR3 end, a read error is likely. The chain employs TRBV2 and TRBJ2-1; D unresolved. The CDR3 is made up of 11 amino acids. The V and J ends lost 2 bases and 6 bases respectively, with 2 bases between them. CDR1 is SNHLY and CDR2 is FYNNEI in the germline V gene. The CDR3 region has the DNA TGTGCCAGCAGTGAAACCAATGAGCAGTTCCTC. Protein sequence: CASSETNEQFL.

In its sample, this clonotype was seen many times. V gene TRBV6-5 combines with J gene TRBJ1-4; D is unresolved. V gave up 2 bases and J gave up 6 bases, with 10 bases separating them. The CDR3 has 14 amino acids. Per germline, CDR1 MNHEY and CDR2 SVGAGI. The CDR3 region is CASSYQWGDEKLFF. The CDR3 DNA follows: TGTGCCAGCAGTTACCAGTGGGGTGATGAAAAACTGTTTTTT.

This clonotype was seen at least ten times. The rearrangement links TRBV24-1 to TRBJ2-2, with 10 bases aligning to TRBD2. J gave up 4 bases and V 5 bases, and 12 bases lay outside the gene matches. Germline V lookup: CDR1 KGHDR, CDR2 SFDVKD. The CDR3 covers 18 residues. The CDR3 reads CATSAPAPLAGATGELFF. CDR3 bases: TGTGCCACCAGTGCCCCCGCCCCCCTAGCGGGAGCCACCGGGGAGCTGTTTTTT.

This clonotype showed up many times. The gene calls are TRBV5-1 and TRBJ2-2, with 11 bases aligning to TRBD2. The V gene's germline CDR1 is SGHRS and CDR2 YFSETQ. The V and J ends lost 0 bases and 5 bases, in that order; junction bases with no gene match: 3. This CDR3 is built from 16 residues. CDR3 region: CASSLVSSGRTGELFF. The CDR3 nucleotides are TGCGCCAGCAGCTTGGTGTCTAGCGGGAGGACCGGGGAGCTGTTTTTT.

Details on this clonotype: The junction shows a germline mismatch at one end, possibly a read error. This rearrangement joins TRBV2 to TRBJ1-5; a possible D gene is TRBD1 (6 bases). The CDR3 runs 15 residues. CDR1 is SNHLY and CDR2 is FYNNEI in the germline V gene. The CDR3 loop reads CASSSRGGCNQPQHF. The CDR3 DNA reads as TGCGCCAGCAGTAGTAGGGGGGGATGTAATCAGCCCCAGCATTTT.

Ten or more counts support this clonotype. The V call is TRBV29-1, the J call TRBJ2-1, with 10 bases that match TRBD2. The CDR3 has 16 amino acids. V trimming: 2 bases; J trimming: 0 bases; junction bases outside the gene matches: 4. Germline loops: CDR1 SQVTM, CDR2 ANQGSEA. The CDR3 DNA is TGCAGCGTTGAATATAGCGGGAGGAGCTCCTACAATGAGCAGTTCTTC. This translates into CSVEYSGRSSYNEQFF.

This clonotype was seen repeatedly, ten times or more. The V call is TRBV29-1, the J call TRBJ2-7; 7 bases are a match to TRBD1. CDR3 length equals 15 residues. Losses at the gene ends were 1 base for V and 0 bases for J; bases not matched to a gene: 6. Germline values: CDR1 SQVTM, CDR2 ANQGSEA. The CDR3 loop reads CSVEGARDSSYEQYF. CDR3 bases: TGCAGCGTTGAAGGGGCTCGGGACAGCTCCTACGAGCAGTACTTC.

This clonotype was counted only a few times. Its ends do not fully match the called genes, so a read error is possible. Here the CDR3 reads CASSPGLGAPYKQYF. DNA of the CDR3: TGTGCCAGCAGCCCGGGGTTGGGGGCGCCCTACAAGCAGTACTTC. This chain connects TRBV7-8 to TRBJ2-7, with TRBD1 as a possible D gene (6 bases). There are 15 residues in the CDR3. The germline V gene encodes CDR1 SGHVS and CDR2 FQNEAQ.

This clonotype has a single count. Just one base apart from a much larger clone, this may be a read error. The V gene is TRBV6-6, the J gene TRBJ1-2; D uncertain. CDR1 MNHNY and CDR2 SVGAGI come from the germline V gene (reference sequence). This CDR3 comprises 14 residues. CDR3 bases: TGTGCCTGCAGTTACTCGACCCTTCTCCTCGGCTACACCTTC. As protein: CACSYSTLLLGYTF.

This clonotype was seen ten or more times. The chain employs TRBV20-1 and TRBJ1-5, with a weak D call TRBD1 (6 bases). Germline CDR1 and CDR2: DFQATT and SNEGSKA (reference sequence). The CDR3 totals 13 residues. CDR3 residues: CGIQGLQGQPQHF. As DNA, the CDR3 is TGCGGGATCCAGGGGTTGCAGGGACAGCCCCAGCATTTT.